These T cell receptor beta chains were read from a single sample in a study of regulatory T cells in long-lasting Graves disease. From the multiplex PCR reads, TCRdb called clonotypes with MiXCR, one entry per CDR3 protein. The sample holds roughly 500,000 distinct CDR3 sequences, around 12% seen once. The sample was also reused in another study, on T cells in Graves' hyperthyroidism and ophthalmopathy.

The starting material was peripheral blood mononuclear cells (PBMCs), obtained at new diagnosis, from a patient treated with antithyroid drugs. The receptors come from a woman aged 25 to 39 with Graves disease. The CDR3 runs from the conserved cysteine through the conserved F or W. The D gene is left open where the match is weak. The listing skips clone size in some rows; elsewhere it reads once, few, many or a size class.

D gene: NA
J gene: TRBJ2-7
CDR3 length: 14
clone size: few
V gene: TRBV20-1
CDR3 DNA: TGCAGTGCTAGGGCCCCTAGCGTGGCCTACGAGCAGTACTTC
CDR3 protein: CSARAPSVAYEQYF

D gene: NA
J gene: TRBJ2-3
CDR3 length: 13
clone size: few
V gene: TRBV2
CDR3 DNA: TGTGCCAGCAGGGACGGACGGGCAGATACGCAGTATTTT
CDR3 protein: CASRDGRADTQYF

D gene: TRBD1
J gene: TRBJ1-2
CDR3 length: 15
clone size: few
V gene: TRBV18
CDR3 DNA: TGTGCCAGCTCGCCAAATGGACAGGGGGCTCGTGGCTACACCTTC
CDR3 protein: CASSPNGQGARGYTF

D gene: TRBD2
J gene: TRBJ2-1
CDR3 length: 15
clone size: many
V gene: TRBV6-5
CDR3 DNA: TGTGCCAGCAGTTACGGTGGGACTAGTCGCACTGAGCAGTTCTTC
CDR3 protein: CASSYGGTSRTEQFF

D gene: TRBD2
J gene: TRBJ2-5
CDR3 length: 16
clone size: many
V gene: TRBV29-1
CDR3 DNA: TGCAGTCCAATCCAACCCGGGGGGGTTGAAGGAGAGACCCAGTACTTC
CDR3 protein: CSPIQPGGVEGETQYF

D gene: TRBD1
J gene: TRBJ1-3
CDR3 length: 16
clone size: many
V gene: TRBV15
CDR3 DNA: TGTGCCACCAGCAGTGGGGGACAGGGATCTGGAAACACCATATATTTT
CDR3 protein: CATSSGGQGSGNTIYF

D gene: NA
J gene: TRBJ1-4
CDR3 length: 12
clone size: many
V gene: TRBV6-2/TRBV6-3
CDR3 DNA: TGTGCCAGCAGTTACCCGACAGCAAAACTGTTTTTT
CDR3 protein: CASSYPTAKLFF

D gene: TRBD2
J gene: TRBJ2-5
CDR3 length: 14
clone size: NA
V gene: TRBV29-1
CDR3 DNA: TGCAGCGTCGTTCCTCTAGCGGTGGGGGAGACCCAGTACTTC
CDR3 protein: CSVVPLAVGETQYF

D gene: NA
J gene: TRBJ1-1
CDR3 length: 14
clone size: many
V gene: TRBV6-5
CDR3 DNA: TGTGCCAGCAGTTATACAGGACTGAACACTGAAGCTTTCTTT
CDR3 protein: CASSYTGLNTEAFF

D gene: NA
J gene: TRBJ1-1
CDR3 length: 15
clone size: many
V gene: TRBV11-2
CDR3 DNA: TGTGCCAGCAGCTTAGAACCAGGCTACTACACTGAAGCTTTCTTT
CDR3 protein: CASSLEPGYYTEAFF

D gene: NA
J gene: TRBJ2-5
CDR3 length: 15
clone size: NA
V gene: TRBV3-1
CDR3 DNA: TGTGCCAGCAGCCAAGATACGAGGGGTAGGAAGACCCAGTACTTC
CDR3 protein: CASSQDTRGRKTQYF

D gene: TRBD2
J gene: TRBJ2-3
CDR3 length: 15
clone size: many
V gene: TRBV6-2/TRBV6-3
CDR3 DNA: TGTGCCAGCAGGCGGACTAGCGGGACCACAGATACGCAGTATTTT
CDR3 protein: CASRRTSGTTDTQYF

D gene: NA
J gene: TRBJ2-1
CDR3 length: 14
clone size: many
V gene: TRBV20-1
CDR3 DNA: TGCAGTGCTAGAGAGGAGGGGGTCTACAATGAGCAGTTCTTC
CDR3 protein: CSAREEGVYNEQFF

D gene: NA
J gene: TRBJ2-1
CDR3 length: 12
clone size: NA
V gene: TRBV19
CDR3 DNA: TGTGCCAGTAGTCCCGTAGGGTATGAGCAGTTCTTC
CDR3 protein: CASSPVGYEQFF

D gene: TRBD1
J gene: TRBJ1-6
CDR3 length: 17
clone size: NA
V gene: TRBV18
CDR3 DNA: TGTGCCAGCTCAACAGGACAGGCGAGCTCCTATAATTCACCCCTCCACTTT
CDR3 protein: CASSTGQASSYNSPLHF

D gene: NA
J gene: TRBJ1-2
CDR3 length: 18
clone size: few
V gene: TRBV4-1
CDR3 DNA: TGCGCCAGCAGCCAAGATCCCCTCCGGGGACGTCGTAACTATGGCTACACCTTC
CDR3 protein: CASSQDPLRGRRNYGYTF

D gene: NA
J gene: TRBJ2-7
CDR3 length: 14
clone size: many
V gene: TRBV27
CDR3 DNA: TGTGCCAGCAGTTTTGCAGGGTTGGTCCACGAGCAGTACTTC
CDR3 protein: CASSFAGLVHEQYF

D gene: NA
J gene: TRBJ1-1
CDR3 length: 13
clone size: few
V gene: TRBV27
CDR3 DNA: TGTGCCAGCAGTTTGGTCAGGGCCACTGAAGCTTTCTTT
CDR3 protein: CASSLVRATEAFF

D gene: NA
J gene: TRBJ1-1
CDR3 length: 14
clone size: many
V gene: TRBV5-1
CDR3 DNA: TGTGCCAGCAGCTTGGGGGTCGGGGGCACTGAAGCTTTCTTT
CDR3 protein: CASSLGVGGTEAFF

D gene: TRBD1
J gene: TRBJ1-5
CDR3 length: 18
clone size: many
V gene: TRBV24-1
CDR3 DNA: TGTGCCACCGTTCTGACAGGGACCTGCGACTATAGCAATCAGCCCCAGCATTTT
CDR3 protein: CATVLTGTCDYSNQPQHF

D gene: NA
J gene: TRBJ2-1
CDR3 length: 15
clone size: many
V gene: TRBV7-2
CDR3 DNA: TGTGCCAGCAGCTTAGGGGGGAGGCCGGGAAATGAGCAGTTCTTC
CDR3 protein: CASSLGGRPGNEQFF

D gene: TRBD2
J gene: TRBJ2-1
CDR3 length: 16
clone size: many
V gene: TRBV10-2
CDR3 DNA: TGCGCCAGCAGTGAGTCGGGACTAGCGGGATTGAATGAGCAGTTCTTC
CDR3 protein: CASSESGLAGLNEQFF

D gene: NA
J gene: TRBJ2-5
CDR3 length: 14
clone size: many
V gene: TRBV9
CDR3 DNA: TGTGCCAGCAGCTACGATGGGGAGTTTGGGACCCAGTACTTC
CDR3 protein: CASSYDGEFGTQYF

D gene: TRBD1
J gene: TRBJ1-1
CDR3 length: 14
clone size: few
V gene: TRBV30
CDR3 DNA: TGTGCCTTTGAAACCGGGACAGGGGGCACTGAAGCTTTCTTT
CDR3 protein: CAFETGTGGTEAFF

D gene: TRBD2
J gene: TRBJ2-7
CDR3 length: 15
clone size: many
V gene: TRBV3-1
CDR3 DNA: TGTGCCAGCAGCCAATCATTCGGGGGGTTCTACGAGCAGTACTTC
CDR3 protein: CASSQSFGGFYEQYF

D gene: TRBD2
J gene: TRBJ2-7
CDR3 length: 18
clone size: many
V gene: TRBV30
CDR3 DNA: TGTGCCTGGAGTGTACACGGCCTGGGGCTAGCGGGAGCGGGGGAGCAGTACTTC
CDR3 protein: CAWSVHGLGLAGAGEQYF

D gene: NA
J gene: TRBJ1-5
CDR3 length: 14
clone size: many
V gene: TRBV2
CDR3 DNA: TGTGCCAGCAGTGAAGCGAGGAGCGCCGGGAACCAGCATTTT
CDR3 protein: CASSEARSAGNQHF

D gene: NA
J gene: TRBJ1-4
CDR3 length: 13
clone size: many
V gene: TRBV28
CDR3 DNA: TGTGCCAGCAGTCCGCGGTTGGATGAAAAACTGTTTTTT
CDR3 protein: CASSPRLDEKLFF

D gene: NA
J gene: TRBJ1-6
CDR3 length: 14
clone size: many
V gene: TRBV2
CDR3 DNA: TGTGCCAGCAGTGACCGTTCCTATAATTCACCCCTCCACTTT
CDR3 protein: CASSDRSYNSPLHF

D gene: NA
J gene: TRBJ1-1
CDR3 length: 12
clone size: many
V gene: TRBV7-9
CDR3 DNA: TGTGCCAGCAGCCCGTACAGATCTGAAGCTTTCTTT
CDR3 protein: CASSPYRSEAFF

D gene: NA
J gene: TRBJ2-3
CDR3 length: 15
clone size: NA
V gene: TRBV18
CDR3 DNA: TGTGCCAGCTCAAGCGTCCCCGAACGATCAGATACGCAGTATTTT
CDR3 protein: CASSSVPERSDTQYF

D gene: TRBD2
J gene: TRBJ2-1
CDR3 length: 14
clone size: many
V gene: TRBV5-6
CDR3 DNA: TGTGCCAGCAGCTTGGCCCTAGCGGGCAATGAGCAGTTCTTC
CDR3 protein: CASSLALAGNEQFF

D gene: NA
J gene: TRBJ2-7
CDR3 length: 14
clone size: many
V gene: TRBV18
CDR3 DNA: TGTGCCAGCTCACCCGATCTAGGGGGCTACGAGCAGTACTTC
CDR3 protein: CASSPDLGGYEQYF

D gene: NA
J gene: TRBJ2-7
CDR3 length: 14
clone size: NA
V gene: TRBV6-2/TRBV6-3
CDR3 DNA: TGTGCCAGCAGCAAGGGGGACACAGCCTACGAGCAGTACTTC
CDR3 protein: CASSKGDTAYEQYF

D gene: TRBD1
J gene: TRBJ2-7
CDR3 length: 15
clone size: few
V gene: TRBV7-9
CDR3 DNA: TGTGCCAGCAGCGTACGGCAGGGGGCCTCCTACGAGCAGTACTTC
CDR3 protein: CASSVRQGASYEQYF

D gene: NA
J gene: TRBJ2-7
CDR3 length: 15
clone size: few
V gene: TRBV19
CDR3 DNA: TGTGCCAGTAGTGCCGAACCAGGGAGCTCCTACGAGCAGTACTTC
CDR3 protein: CASSAEPGSSYEQYF

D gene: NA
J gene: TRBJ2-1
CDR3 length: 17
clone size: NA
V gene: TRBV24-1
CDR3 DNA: TGTGCCACCAAAGAAGCGGATAATTCAATCTTTGGCAATGAGCAGTTCTTC
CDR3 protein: CATKEADNSIFGNEQFF

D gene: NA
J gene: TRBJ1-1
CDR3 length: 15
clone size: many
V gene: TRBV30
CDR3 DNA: TGTGCCTGGAGTGTGTACGATGGCCTGGGGACTGAAGCTTTCTTT
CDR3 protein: CAWSVYDGLGTEAFF

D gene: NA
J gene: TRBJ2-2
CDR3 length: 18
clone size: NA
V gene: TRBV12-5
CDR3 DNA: TGTGCTAGTGGTTTGGTACGGTGGGGGCAGGCGAACACCGGGGAGCTGTTTTTT
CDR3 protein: CASGLVRWGQANTGELFF

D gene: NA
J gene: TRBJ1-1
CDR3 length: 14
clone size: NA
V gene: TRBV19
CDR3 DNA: TGTGCCAGTAGTATAGACGACGGGGGAACTGAAGCTTTCTTT
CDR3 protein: CASSIDDGGTEAFF

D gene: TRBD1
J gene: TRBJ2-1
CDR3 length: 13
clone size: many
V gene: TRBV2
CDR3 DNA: TGTGCCAGAACCGGGACAGGGGGCAATGAGCAGTTCTTC
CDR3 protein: CARTGTGGNEQFF

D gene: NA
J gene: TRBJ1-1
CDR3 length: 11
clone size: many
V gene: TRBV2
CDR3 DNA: TGTGCCAGCAGTGAATTTTCCGAAGCTTTCTTT
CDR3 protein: CASSEFSEAFF

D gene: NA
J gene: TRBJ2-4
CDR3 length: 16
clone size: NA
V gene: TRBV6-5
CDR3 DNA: TGTGCCAGCAGTTCCCACAGGACCCTAGCCAAAAACATTCAGTACTTC
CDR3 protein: CASSSHRTLAKNIQYF

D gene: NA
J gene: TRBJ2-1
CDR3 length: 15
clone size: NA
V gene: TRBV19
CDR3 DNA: TGTGCCAGTAGTAGGCCTTCGCGGGATCTCAATGAGCAGTTCTTC
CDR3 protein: CASSRPSRDLNEQFF

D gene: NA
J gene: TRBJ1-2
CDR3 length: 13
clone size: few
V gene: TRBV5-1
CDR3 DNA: TGTGCCAGCAGCCCACAGGGTTTATATGGCTACACCTTC
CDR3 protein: CASSPQGLYGYTF

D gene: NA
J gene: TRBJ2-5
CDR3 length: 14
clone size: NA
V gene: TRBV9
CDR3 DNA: TGTGCCAGCAGCGTAGGACAATCCCAAGAGACCCAGTACTTC
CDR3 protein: CASSVGQSQETQYF

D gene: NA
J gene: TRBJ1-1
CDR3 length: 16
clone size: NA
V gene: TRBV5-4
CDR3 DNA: TGTGCCAGCAGCTTGGGGGCGGGCGTTATGAACACTGAAGCTTTCTTT
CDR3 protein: CASSLGAGVMNTEAFF

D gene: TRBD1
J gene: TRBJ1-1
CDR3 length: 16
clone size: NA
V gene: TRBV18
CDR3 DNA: TGTGCCAGCTCACTCTACCGGACAGGGGATAACACTGAAGCTTTCTTC
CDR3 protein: CASSLYRTGDNTEAFF

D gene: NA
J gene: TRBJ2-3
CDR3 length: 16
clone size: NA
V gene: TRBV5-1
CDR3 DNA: TGCGCCAGCAGCTTGCCTGTAGGAGTGGGCACAGATACGCAGTATTTT
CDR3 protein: CASSLPVGVGTDTQYF

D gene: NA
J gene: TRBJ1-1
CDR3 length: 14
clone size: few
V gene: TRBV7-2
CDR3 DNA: TGTGCCAGCAGCTTAGGACAGCTTGCCACTGAAGCTTTCTTT
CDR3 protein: CASSLGQLATEAFF

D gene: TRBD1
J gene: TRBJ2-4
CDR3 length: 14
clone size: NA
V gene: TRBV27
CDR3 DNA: TGTGCCAGCAATAGCCGGGACAGTAAAAACATTCAGTACTTC
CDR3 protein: CASNSRDSKNIQYF

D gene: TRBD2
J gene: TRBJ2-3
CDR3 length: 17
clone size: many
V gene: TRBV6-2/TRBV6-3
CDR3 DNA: TGTGCCAGCAGATACAGACCCGGGACTAGCTCGGCAGATACGCAGTATTTT
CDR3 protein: CASRYRPGTSSADTQYF

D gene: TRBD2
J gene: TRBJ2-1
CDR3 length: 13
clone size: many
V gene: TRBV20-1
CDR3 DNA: TGCAGTGCTAGTGTGGGGGGGAGAAATGAGCAGTTCTTC
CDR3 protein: CSASVGGRNEQFF

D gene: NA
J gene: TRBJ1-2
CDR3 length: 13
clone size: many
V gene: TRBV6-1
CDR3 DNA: TGTGCCAGCAGTAACGACGGTTACTATGGCTACACCTTC
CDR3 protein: CASSNDGYYGYTF

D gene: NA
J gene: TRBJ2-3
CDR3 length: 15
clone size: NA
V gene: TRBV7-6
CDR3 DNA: TGTGCCAGCAGCTTTAGCGGAACAAACACAGATACGCAGTATTTT
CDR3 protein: CASSFSGTNTDTQYF

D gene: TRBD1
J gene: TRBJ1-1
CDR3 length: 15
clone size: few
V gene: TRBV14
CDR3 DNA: TGTGCCAGCAGCCCCCGGGACAGGGGAAACACTGAAGCTTTCTTT
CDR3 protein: CASSPRDRGNTEAFF

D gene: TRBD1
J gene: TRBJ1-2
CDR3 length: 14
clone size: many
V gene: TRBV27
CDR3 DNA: TGTGCCAGCAGTCCCCGGACAGGGTTCGGGGGCTACACCTTC
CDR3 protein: CASSPRTGFGGYTF

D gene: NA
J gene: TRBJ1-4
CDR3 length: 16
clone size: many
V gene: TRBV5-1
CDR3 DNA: TGCGCCAGCAGCTTTCAGGGTTCCCCAACTAATGAAAAACTGTTTTTT
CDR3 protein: CASSFQGSPTNEKLFF